The subject of this entry is one T cell receptor (beta chain). Its antigen has not been determined. Nothing much larger sits one base from this clone, and base qualities are not available. The germline V gene (reference sequence) gives CDR1 as SEHNR and CDR2 as FQNEAQ. Counted from cysteine to phenylalanine, this CDR3 has 15 amino acids. The read is trimmed to its CDR3 DNA, 45 bases read in frame from base 1. V is reduced by 5 bases and J by 0 bases, leaving a spacing of 14 bases between them. The data originate from a study of CD8 T cells in Susac syndrome (dated by TCRdb to between 2018 and 2020). A note on the overall study: Whether CD8+ T cell activation and differentiation in Susac syndrome was antigen driven was tested using repertoire sequencing. Study-wide findings and limitations: The TCR sequencing and HLA analysis was acknowledged to have included a relatively small number of individuals.

High-throughput TCR beta sequencing profiled peripheral blood CD8+ and CD4+ T cells from healthy donors, Susac syndrome patients and multiple sclerosis patients. The multiple sclerosis controls were treatment-naive patients who had stable or active relapsing-remitting disease and met the revised McDonald criteria. Bulk CD8+ and CD4+ T cells were purified magnetically by negative isolation, whereas CD8+ TEMRA cells were enriched by FACS. Blood was drawn into EDTA tubes, processed within 24 hours, and PBMCs were isolated by density gradient centrifugation. PBMCs intended for TCR sequencing were cryopreserved in liquid nitrogen and were subsequently thawed in a 37 degrees C water bath. Purity of sorted or isolated CD4+, CD8+ and CD8+ TEMRA cells was at least 90%. RNA was extracted using the RNeasy kit, and roughly 0.5 to 1 ug of the RNA was reverse transcribed with random hexamers. The immunoSEQ multiplex PCR assay, covering 54 Vbeta and 13 Jbeta segments, was used to amplify TCR beta CDR3 regions. Bias from PCR amplification was corrected by using a synthetic template baseline for primer optimization and for computational correction. As for the original processing: Reads were assigned to V, D and J genes according to IMGT and analyzed in immunoSEQ Analyzer, with only productive sequences retained. Clonality was computed as one minus Shannon entropy normalized by log2 of the number of productive unique sequences. For each patient and control, public and private clones were evaluated within the 100 most prevalent clones. Clones were defined as Susac-specific if absent from the healthy and MS cohorts, from around 1,100 published viral clones and from other ImmuneACCESS disease sequences. Through fastp at Q25 and MiXCR, TCRdb rebuilt clones from the public reads, retaining in-frame beta chains. Rows are unified per CDR3 protein, each entry keeping the most common DNA and genes. The V and J calls were determined by TCRdb, not by the authors. The sample table shows 200,000 or so distinct CDR3 sequences, and roughly 96% are seen once. Jointly, the top ten make up roughly 0.088% of the sample.

In this chain, TRBV7-9 is recombined with TRBJ2-7; TRBD2 is a possible D gene, resting on 6 matching bases. The sequencing sample was made of CD4+ T cells from PBMCs. The source of this sequence is a human donor with multiple sclerosis. The sequenced DNA: TGTGCCAGCAGCCCGAATAACGGGGGCTCCTACGAGCAGTACTTC. This translates into CASSPNNGGSYEQYF.